The clone carrying this TCR beta chain has only a few counts. Specified treatment: preoperative locoregional IRX-2 cytokine immunotherapy. Preoperative locoregional IRX-2 cytokine immunotherapy was tested in the phase Ib source study. Clones were sequenced by immunoSEQ multiplex PCR, and TCRdb holds only the in-frame ones, with some missing. The table includes about 28,000 clones, approximately 83% detected once. The sample belongs to a study of preoperative IRX-2 immunotherapy in early breast cancer. Germline V gene sequence: CDR1 SGHNT, CDR2 YENEEA. The CDR3 extends over 15 amino acids. V was trimmed by 1 base and J by 7 bases, leaving 13 bases between them.

The TCR comes from a human donor with breast cancer. The sample was collected from a patient treated with IRX-2 immunotherapy. The genes are TRBV11-3 and TRBJ2-2, with D perhaps TRBD1 (5 bases). In DNA form, the CDR3 reads TGTGCCAGCAGCTTAGTGGTAGGGGTGGACGGGGAGCTGTTTTTT. It translates to CASSLVVGVDGELFF.